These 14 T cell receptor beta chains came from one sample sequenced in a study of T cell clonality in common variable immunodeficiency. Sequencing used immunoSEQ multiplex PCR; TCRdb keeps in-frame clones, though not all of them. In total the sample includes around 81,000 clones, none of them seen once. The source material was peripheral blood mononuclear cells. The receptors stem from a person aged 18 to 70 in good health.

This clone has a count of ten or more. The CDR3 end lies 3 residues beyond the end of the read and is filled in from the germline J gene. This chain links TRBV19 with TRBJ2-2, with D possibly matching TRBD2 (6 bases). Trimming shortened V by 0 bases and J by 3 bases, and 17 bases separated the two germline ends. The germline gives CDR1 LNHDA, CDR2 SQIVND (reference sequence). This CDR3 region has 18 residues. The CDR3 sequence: CASSIDFAGQRYTGELFF. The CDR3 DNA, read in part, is TGTGCCAGTAGTATAGATTTTGCGGGGCAGCGATACACCGGGGAG.

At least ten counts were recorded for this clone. CDR3 bases read: TGCAGTGCCAGATCCGGGTCGGGTGATTCACCC. Translated: CSARSGSGDSP. The full CDR3 is CSARSGSGDSPLHF. The gene calls are TRBV20-1 and TRBJ1-6, with D unresolved. The DNA ends 3 residues before the CDR3 does, and the rest of the CDR3 is filled in from the germline J gene. Germline CDR1 is DFQATT and CDR2 is SNEGSKA (reference sequence). CDR3 length equals 14 residues. Trimming took 6 bases from V and 8 from J, leaving 17 bases between them.

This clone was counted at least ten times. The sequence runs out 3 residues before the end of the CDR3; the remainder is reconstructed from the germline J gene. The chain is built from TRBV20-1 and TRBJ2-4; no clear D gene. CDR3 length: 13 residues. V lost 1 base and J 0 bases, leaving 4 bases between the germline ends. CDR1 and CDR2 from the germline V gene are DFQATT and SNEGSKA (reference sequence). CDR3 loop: CSARAGAKNIQYF. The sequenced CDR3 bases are TGCAGTGCTAGAGCCGGAGCCAAAAACATT.

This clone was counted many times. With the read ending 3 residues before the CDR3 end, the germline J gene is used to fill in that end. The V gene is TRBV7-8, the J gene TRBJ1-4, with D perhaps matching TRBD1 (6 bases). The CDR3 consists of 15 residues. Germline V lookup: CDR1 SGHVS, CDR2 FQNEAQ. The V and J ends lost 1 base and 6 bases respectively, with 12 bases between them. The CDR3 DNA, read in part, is TGTGCCAGCAGCTTAGATACAGGGAGAGATGAAAAA. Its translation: CASSLDTGRDEK. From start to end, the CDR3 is CASSLDTGRDEKLFF. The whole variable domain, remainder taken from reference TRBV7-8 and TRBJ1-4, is GAGVSQSPRYKVAKRGQDVALRCDPISGHVSLFWYQQALGQGPEFLTYFQNEAQLDKSGLPSDRFFAERPEGSVSTLKIQRTQQEDSAVYLCASSLDTGRDEKLFFGSGTQLSVL.

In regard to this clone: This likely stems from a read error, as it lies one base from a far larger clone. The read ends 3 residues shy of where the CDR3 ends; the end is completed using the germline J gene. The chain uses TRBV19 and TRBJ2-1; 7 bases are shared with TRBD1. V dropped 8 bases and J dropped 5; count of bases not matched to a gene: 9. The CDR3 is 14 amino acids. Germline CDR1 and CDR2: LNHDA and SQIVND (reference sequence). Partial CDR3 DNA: TGTGCCAGTCCCCCGAGGACAGGCAACAATGAG. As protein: CASPPRTGNNE. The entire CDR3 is CASPPRTGNNEQFF.

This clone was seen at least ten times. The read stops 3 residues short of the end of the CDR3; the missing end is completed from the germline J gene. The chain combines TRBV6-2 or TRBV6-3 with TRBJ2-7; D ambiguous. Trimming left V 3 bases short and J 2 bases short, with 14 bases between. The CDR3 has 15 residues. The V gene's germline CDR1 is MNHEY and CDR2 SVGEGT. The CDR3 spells CASSYQGSWTYEQYF. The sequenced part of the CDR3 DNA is TGTGCCAGCAGTTATCAAGGGTCATGGACCTACGAG.

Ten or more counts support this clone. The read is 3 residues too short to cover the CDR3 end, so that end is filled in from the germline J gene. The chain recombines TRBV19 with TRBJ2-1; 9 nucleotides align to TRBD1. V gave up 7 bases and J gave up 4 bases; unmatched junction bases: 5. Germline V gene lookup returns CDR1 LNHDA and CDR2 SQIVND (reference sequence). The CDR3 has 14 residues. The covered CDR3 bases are TGTGCCAGTACCTCCGGGACAGGGTACAATGAG. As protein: CASTSGTGYNE. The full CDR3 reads CASTSGTGYNEQFF.

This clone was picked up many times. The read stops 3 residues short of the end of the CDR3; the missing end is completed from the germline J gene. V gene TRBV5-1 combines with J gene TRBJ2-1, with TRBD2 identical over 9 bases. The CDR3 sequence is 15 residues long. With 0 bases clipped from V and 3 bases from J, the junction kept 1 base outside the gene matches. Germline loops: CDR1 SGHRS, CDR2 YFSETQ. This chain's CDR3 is CASSLGTSDYNEQFF. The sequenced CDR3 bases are TGCGCCAGCAGCTTGGGGACTAGCGACTACAATGAG.

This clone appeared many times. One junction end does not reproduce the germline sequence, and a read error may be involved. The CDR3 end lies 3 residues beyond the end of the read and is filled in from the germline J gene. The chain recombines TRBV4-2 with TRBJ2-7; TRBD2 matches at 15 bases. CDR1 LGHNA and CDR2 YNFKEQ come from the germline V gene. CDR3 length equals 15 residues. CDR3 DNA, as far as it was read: TGCGCCAGCAGCCAAGTGGGACTAGCGGGAGGCGAG. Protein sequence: CASSQVGLAGGE. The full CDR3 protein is CASSQVGLAGGEQYF.

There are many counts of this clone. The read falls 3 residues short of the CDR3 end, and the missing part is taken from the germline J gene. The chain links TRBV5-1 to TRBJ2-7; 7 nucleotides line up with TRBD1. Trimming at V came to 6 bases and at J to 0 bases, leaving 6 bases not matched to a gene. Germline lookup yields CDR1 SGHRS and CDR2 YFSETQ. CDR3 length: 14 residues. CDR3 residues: CASTPDRSSYEQYF. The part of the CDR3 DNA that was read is TGCGCCAGCACCCCGGACAGGAGCTCCTACGAG.

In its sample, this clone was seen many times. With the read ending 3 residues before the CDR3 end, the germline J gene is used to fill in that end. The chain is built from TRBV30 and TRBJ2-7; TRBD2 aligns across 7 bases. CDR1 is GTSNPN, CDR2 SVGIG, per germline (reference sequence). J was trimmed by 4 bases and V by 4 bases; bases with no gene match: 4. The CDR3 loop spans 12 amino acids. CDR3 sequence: CAWTAGVYEQYF. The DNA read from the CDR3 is TGTGCCTGGACCGCGGGAGTATACGAG.

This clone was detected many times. The CDR3 sequence is CASSPLTGVNTEAFF. The CDR3 bases that were read are TGTGCCAGCTCACCACTGACAGGGGTGAACACTGAA. The gene calls are TRBV18 and TRBJ1-1; 8 bases line up with TRBD1. The read finishes 3 residues shy of the CDR3 end, and the germline J gene is used to complete it. The length of the CDR3 is 15 residues. Germline CDR1 reads KGHSH; CDR2 reads LQKENI. Trimming cost V 1 base and J 0 bases; bases outside gene matches: 1.

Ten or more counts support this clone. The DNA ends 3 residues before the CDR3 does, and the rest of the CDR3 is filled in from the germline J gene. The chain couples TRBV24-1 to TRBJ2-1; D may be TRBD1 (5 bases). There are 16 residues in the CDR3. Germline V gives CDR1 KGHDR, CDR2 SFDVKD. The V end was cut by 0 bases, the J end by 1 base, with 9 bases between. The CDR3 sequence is CATSDLRGVSYNEQFF. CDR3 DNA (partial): TGTGCCACCAGTGATTTGAGGGGTGTGTCCTACAATGAG.

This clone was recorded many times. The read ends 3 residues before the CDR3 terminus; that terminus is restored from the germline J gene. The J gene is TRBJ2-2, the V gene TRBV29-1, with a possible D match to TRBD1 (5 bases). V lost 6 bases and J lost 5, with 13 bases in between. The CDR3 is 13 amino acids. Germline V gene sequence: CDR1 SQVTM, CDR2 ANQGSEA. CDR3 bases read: TGCAGCGTCGATTTGCAGGGAACCGGGGAG. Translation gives CSVDLQGTGE. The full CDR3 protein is CSVDLQGTGELFF.